Listed below are T cell receptor beta chains from one sample, sequenced in a study of T cell repertoires in cytomegalovirus infection. Each CDR3 protein gets one entry after TCRdb re-called the reads with MiXCR. The sample has 680,000 or so distinct CDR3 sequences, 33% seen once. Their antigens remain unidentified. Specimen: cultured PBMCs, collected from culture after CMV antigen stimulation. The receptors were gathered from a human donor in good health (CMV status not recorded). Some clones in this sample may be carry-over from other donors' samples. The conserved cysteine and the conserved F or W are not part of the CDR3 here. Each record gives: V gene, J gene, CDR3 protein.

TRBV7-8,TRBJ2-1,ASSRTSGGPSSYNEQF
TRBV27,TRBJ2-2,ASTLLARSNTGELF
TRBV7-9,TRBJ2-7,ASSSAAGEAYEQY
TRBV10-3,TRBJ1-4,AISERKGGGVEKLF
TRBV7-8,TRBJ1-2,ASSLAHRDAGYT
TRBV6-6,TRBJ2-3,ASSYSRAREDTQY
TRBV7-2,TRBJ2-7,ASSLSAGTVSYEQY
TRBV7-6,TRBJ1-6,ASSVRMGYNSPLH
TRBV6-5,TRBJ1-6,ASSYSAGGRSPLH
TRBV27,TRBJ2-3,ASSFGLAADTDTQY
TRBV5-4,TRBJ2-5,ASREAGRETQY
TRBV23-1,TRBJ2-5,ASSQEGTGLEETQY
TRBV28,TRBJ1-2,ASSWGNRGPLSDGYT
TRBV11-2,TRBJ2-2,ASSQGPNSRGNTGELF
TRBV12-3/TRBV12-4,TRBJ2-7,ASSSAGTSGEQY
TRBV4-3,TRBJ2-2,ASSQGRTNTGELF
TRBV10-3,TRBJ1-1,AIRSDGNTEAF
TRBV12-3/TRBV12-4,TRBJ2-4,ASSLAGARNIQY
TRBV7-9,TRBJ2-5,ASSSRFSETQY
TRBV5-4,TRBJ1-2,ASSLKSFYGYT
TRBV6-2/TRBV6-3,TRBJ2-3,ASSSPRDRGNTQY
TRBV20-1,TRBJ2-3,SARDLSGAQY
TRBV12-3/TRBV12-4,TRBJ2-5,ASSFLPGTEQETQY
TRBV12-3/TRBV12-4,TRBJ1-1,ASSLATGAAF
TRBV6-1,TRBJ2-1,ASSEGHSIYEQF
TRBV4-1,TRBJ1-6,ASSPGTGVSPLH
TRBV11-2,TRBJ1-1,ASSFLRANTEAF
TRBV27,TRBJ2-1,ASSLGQTNEQF
TRBV20-1,TRBJ2-1,SARLAGDKGYNEQF
TRBV2,TRBJ2-6,ASSSGAGTGISGANVLT
TRBV6-1,TRBJ2-1,ASQEVSHEQF